This T cell receptor beta chain originates from a study of beta chain features in type 1 diabetes. General study findings and limits: More deletions and fewer insertions at VDJ junctions were found in patients with type 1 diabetes.

Per donor, one heparinised blood draw averaged around 0.12 L. Purity (above 95%) was reached by all sorted populations. On this clone itself: What it recognizes is unknown.

The sequenced template was cDNA made from the entire isolated RNA. Libraries were prepared by immunoSEQ multiplex PCR; TCRdb keeps only in-frame clonotypes and omits some of them. The sample holds hundreds of thousands of clones, 68% seen once. With 0 bases removed from V and 7 bases from J, the gap between germline ends came to 9 bases. Germline V gene lookup returns CDR1 LNHNV and CDR2 YYDKDF (reference sequence). The CDR3 runs to 14 residues. Sample: naive CD4+ T cells from blood. The chain couples TRBV15 to TRBJ1-4, with D hard to call. The clonotype comes from a man under 40 in good health. The chain's CDR3 is CATSRETPREKLFF. DNA of the CDR3: TGTGCCACCAGCAGAGAGACCCCCCGTGAAAAACTGTTTTTT.